The sequence of this TCR beta chain was determined in a study of response to subunit inactivated influenza vaccine (dated by TCRdb to the late 2010s). Regarding the study in general: The study used deep quantitative T cell receptor repertoire profiling to track responses to a trivalent subunit inactivated influenza vaccine. The paper's findings and limits, for the study overall: The authors suggested that each seasonal influenza vaccination may recruit only a limited number of new T cells.

This clonotype was detected only a few times. What this receptor recognizes is not known. Per-base qualities were not stored, and no clone one base away is much larger. From the cysteine through the phenylalanine, the CDR3 covers 16 amino acids. Kept here is only the CDR3 DNA, which spans 48 bases and is read in frame from base 1. The germline ends are 14 bases apart after V is trimmed by 3 bases and J by 0 bases. The library came from RT-PCR. These reads were obtained on an Illumina HiSeq 2500. TCRdb reprocessing: public reads trimmed at Q25 with fastp, clones called with MiXCR, in-frame beta chains kept. Rows with a matching CDR3 protein are joined into one entry that keeps the most common DNA and genes. Counted in this sample were about 780,000 distinct CDR3 sequences; approximately 18% of them appeared once. The ten largest make up about a tenth of the sample.

The receptor was isolated from a man aged 45-60 years who received an inactivated influenza vaccine. Donor details come from another sample of the same person, matched by shared clones. Rearrangement joined TRBV12-3 or TRBV12-4 to TRBJ1-1, and the D gene may be TRBD1, 6 bases matching. The source material was PBMCs from blood, sampled less than 6 days after vaccination. This receptor has the CDR3 CASSFGGAGMNTEAFF. The bases are TGTGCCAGCAGTTTCGGGGGCGCGGGCATGAACACTGAAGCTTTCTTT.